The 8 T cell receptor beta chains in this list originate from one sample, sequenced in a study of blood T cells in healthy people across ages. Combining a sample-barcoded 5' primer with a J-beta primer mix, a second PCR ran for roughly 7 to 12 cycles. MiXCR, applied by TCRdb to the 5' RACE reads, yields one record per CDR3 protein. This sample yields 800,000 or so distinct CDR3 sequences, of which about 45% are seen a single time; 15% to 20% belongs to the top ten. Sequencing used blood. The origin of the receptors is a man older than 75 in good health.

This chain uses TRBV5-1 with TRBJ2-7; 9 bases align to TRBD1. CDR3 length equals 16 residues. Per the germline V gene, CDR1 is SGHRS and CDR2 is YFSETQ. The J segment lost 3 bases and the V segment lost 2 bases, leaving 9 bases of the junction unmatched. This chain's CDR3 is CASSFQEDRGFYEQYF. DNA of the CDR3: TGCGCCAGCAGCTTCCAGGAGGACAGGGGTTTCTACGAGCAGTACTTC. The complete variable domain, with remaining parts taken from reference TRBV5-1 and TRBJ2-7, reads KAGVTQTPRYLIKTRGQQVTLSCSPISGHRSVSWYQQTPGQGLQFLFEYFSETQRNKGNFPGRFSGRQFSNSRSEMNVSTLELGDSALYLCASSFQEDRGFYEQYFGPGTRLTVT.

This clonotype was recorded many times. This sequence joins TRBV5-1 and TRBJ2-3; 8 nucleotides match TRBD2. The CDR3 is made up of 15 amino acids. The ends lost 1 base at V and 6 bases at J; junction bases unmatched: 7. Germline CDR1 reads SGHRS; CDR2 reads YFSETQ. The CDR3 DNA reads as TGCGCCAGCAGCTTGACGGGGGGGTCGTCGGATACGCAGTATTTT. Translating it yields CASSLTGGSSDTQYF.

This clonotype was seen at least ten times. The chain uses TRBV25-1 and TRBJ1-5; D gene uncertain. Between the trimmed V and J ends, which lost 6 bases and 1 base, there was a span of 10 bases. The CDR3 extends over 14 amino acids. Germline values: CDR1 MGHDK, CDR2 SYGVNS. The CDR3 nucleotides read TGTGCCAGCAGGGCCGACCAGAGCAATCAGCCCCAGCATTTT. This gives the protein CASRADQSNQPQHF.

The table lists this clonotype with a few counts. The rearrangement uses TRBV11-3 and TRBJ2-5; 11 positions match TRBD2. The length of the CDR3 is 15 residues. CDR1 and CDR2 (germline): SGHNT, YENEEA. V shed 4 bases and J 4 bases; nucleotides not matched to a gene: 5. The chain's CDR3 is CASSSTSGEAETQYF. For the CDR3, the DNA is TGTGCCAGCAGCTCGACTAGCGGGGAGGCAGAGACCCAGTACTTC.

V is TRBV7-2 and J is TRBJ1-1; D is unclear. This CDR3 is built from 15 residues. V lost 4 bases, J lost 0 bases, and 12 bases lay in between. Germline assignment: CDR1 SGHTA and CDR2 FQGNSA. CDR3 in DNA: TGTGCCAGCAGCTGGCGTTGGACGGTGAACACTGAAGCTTTCTTT. This encodes CASSWRWTVNTEAFF.

This chain links TRBV7-3 with TRBJ2-1, with 12 bases that match TRBD2. The J segment lost 10 bases and the V segment lost 2 bases, leaving 6 bases of the junction unmatched. The CDR3 is made up of 15 amino acids. Per germline, CDR1 SGHTA and CDR2 FQGTGA. CDR3 loop: CASSLDVGLAGEQFF. The CDR3 DNA sequence: TGTGCCAGCAGCTTAGACGTAGGACTAGCGGGAGAGCAGTTCTTC. The complete variable domain, with remaining parts taken from reference TRBV7-3 and TRBJ2-1, reads GAGVSQTPSNKVTEKGKYVELRCDPISGHTALYWYRQSLGQGPEFLIYFQGTGAADDSGLPNDRFFAVRPEGSVSTLKIQRTERGDSAVYLCASSLDVGLAGEQFFGPGTRLTVL.

A few counts support this clonotype. The CDR3 DNA follows: TGTGCCAGCAGCCCCTTCCTGAGTGGGGATGAGCAGTTCTTC. Encoded protein: CASSPFLSGDEQFF. V and J are TRBV27 and TRBJ2-1; D gene ambiguous. The CDR3 is 14 amino acids. The V end was cut by 6 bases, the J end by 8 bases, with 17 bases between. Germline CDR1 reads MNHEY; CDR2 reads SMNVEV (reference sequence).

This rearrangement joins TRBV6-6 to TRBJ1-2, with D perhaps matching TRBD1 (5 bases). CDR1 MNHNY and CDR2 SVGAGI come from the germline V gene (reference sequence). The V end lost 6 bases, the J end lost 7 bases, and 15 bases lay between the germline ends. The CDR3 runs 13 residues. The CDR3 sequence: CASSTQGRGGYTF. DNA for the CDR3: TGTGCCAGCAGCACTCAGGGTCGGGGTGGCTACACCTTC.